This entry is about one T cell receptor (beta chain). The antigen is not known. This sample was taken from a study of OX40 agonist ivuxolimab in advanced cancers. Samples were taken at baseline and on day 1 of cycles 4 and 7. Some clones are missing from TCRdb's copy, which holds only in-frame ones; the method was immunoSEQ multiplex PCR. The sample shows 42,000 or so clones, roughly nine tenths of them seen only once. Study-wide results and limits: Expanded peripheral T cell antigen specificity was not determined. The study observed clonal expansion of CD4+ and CD8+ blood T cells by week 6 at 0.1 to 3.0 mg/kg. Some of the nonresponding patients also showed low levels of normalized T-cell clonal expansion.

This TCR came from an adult with an advanced solid tumor such as melanoma, head and neck, liver or kidney cancer. The material was CD4+ or CD8+ T cells sorted from blood, obtained in a trial of the OX40 agonist ivuxolimab.

The CDR3 protein is CASSAHRGVEAFF. The CDR3 DNA reads as TGTGCCAGCAGCGCACACAGGGGGGTTGAAGCTTTCTTT. The V call is TRBV7-8, the J call TRBJ1-1; the match to TRBD1 covers 8 bases. The CDR3 contains 13 residues. Germline CDR1 SGHVS, CDR2 FQNEAQ. With V trimmed by 5 bases and J by 7 bases, 6 bases remained unmatched.